This T cell receptor (beta chain) derives from a study of control samples from healthy donors and cancer patients. V trimming: 2 bases; J trimming: 8 bases; junction bases outside the gene matches: 7. CDR1 is SGHTA, CDR2 FQGNSA, per germline. This CDR3 spans 16 amino acids. Here immunoSEQ multiplex PCR was the method, and the copy in TCRdb shows in-frame clones only, minus some. The sample has approximately 110,000 clones, under 90% seen once. The chain combines TRBV7-2 with TRBJ2-1; 12 nucleotides match TRBD2. The material sequenced was blood. The receptor's source is a woman in her forties or fifties in good health. Here the CDR3 reads CASSLKLAGGNDEQFF. As DNA, the CDR3 is TGTGCCAGCAGCTTAAAACTAGCGGGAGGTAACGATGAGCAGTTCTTC.